Listed here are 22 T cell receptor beta chains from one sample, sequenced in a study of T-cell reconstitution after alpha-beta-depleted transplantation in children. Unique molecular identifiers were used in preparing the TCRbeta library. TCRdb reanalysed the PCR reads using MiXCR and keeps one entry per CDR3 protein. In the table there are 580,000 or so distinct CDR3 sequences, roughly 23% of which are singletons. This specimen was PBMCs, mostly from graft donor cells, taken 360 days after TCRalphabeta/CD19-depleted stem cell transplant. The receptors here all came from a boy in the first two years of life who had a stem cell transplant for acute myeloid leukemia, so the T cells may come from the graft donor.

The chain carries TRBV12-3 or TRBV12-4 and TRBJ1-1; D unresolved. This CDR3 is 15 amino acids long. Trimming pared 6 bases from V and 4 bases from J, leaving 18 bases between. The CDR3 region is CASRSGRFSSTEAFF. Here the CDR3 DNA reads TGTGCCAGCAGGTCTGGGCGGTTTTCGAGCACTGAAGCTTTCTTT.

The chain joins TRBV11-2 to TRBJ2-1, with a possible D match to TRBD2 (5 bases). Germline-derived CDR1 and CDR2 are SGHAT and FQNNGV. The CDR3 sequence is 15 residues long. Trimming pared 4 bases from V and 0 bases from J, leaving 10 bases between. CDR3 residues: CASSSGKDSYNEQFF. In DNA, the CDR3 is TGTGCCAGCAGCTCCGGGAAGGACTCCTACAATGAGCAGTTCTTC. The whole variable domain, filled in from reference TRBV11-2 and TRBJ2-1, reads EAGVAQSPRYKIIEKRQSVAFWCNPISGHATLYWYQQILGQGPKLLIQFQNNGVVDDSQLPKDRFSAERLKGVDSTLKIQPAKLEDSAVYLCASSSGKDSYNEQFFGPGTRLTVL.

This clonotype has a handful of counts. The chain is built from TRBV15 and TRBJ1-5; TRBD1 matches at 8 bases. CDR3 size: 16 residues. With 2 bases clipped from V and 2 bases from J, the junction kept 5 bases outside the gene matches. CDR1 is LNHNV, CDR2 YYDKDF, per germline (reference sequence). The CDR3 reads CATSRWQGAGNQPQHF. The CDR3 coding sequence is TGTGCCACCAGCAGATGGCAGGGGGCAGGCAATCAGCCCCAGCATTTT.

This chain links TRBV5-1 with TRBJ2-2; TRBD1 matches at 9 bases. In germline, CDR1 is SGHRS, CDR2 YFSETQ. The CDR3 has 17 amino acids. The V segment lost 4 bases and the J segment 5 bases; nucleotides outside the gene matches: 12. CDR3 sequence (DNA): TGCGCCAGCAGCCCATACAGGGGGCACCCAGTAACCGGGGAGCTGTTTTTT. Translated: CASSPYRGHPVTGELFF. Full variable domain (missing parts from reference TRBV5-1 and TRBJ2-2): KAGVTQTPRYLIKTRGQQVTLSCSPISGHRSVSWYQQTPGQGLQFLFEYFSETQRNKGNFPGRFSGRQFSNSRSEMNVSTLELGDSALYLCASSPYRGHPVTGELFFGEGSRLTVL.

Only one count was recorded for this clonotype. This could be a read error, since a much larger clone is one nucleotide away. The chain combines TRBV10-3 with TRBJ2-2; D remains unclear. Germline values: CDR1 ENHRY, CDR2 SYGVKD. This CDR3 has 12 amino acids. Trimming took 6 bases from V and 1 from J, leaving 3 bases between them. The CDR3 here is CAISGNTGELFF. The CDR3, as DNA: TGTGCCATCAGCGGGAACACCGGGGAGCTGTTTTTT.

The chain recombines TRBV5-6 with TRBJ2-3; D is unclear. There are 12 residues in the CDR3. Trimming shortened V by 2 bases and J by 6 bases, and 7 bases separated the two germline ends. The germline gives CDR1 SGHDT, CDR2 YYEEEE. The CDR3 sequence: CASSFAADTQYF. CDR3 nucleotide sequence: TGTGCCAGCAGCTTTGCGGCGGATACGCAGTATTTT.

The rearrangement links TRBV5-5 to TRBJ2-7; 9 bases match TRBD1. The CDR3 consists of 14 residues. V gave up 2 bases and J gave up 6 bases; unmatched junction bases: 6. CDR1 and CDR2 (germline): SGHKS, YYEKEE (reference sequence). The CDR3 nucleotides read TGTGCCAGCAGCTTAGACGGGACAGGGACCGAGCAGTACGTC. Translated: CASSLDGTGTEQYV.

The rearrangement links TRBV9 to TRBJ1-2; D is uncertain. V lost 0 bases, J lost 3 bases, and 15 bases lay in between. The CDR3 runs 16 residues. Germline loops: CDR1 SGDLS, CDR2 YYNGEE. The CDR3 DNA is TGTGCCAGCAGCGTAGGGGTTCAATCGTCCTACTATGGCTACACCTTC. Protein product: CASSVGVQSSYYGYTF.

In this sample, this clonotype turned up many times. J is TRBJ2-5 and V is TRBV12-3 or TRBV12-4; possibly TRBD1 or TRBD2 for D (5 bases each). The V and J ends lost 6 bases and 5 bases respectively, with 16 bases between them. This CDR3 is built from 14 residues. The CDR3 DNA follows: TGTGCCAGCAGCCTACGGGGCGCCCCGGAGACCCAGTACTTC. Translation gives CASSLRGAPETQYF.

The V and J genes are TRBV27 and TRBJ1-5, with D tentatively TRBD1 (5 bases). The germline V gene encodes CDR1 MNHEY and CDR2 SMNVEV (reference sequence). The germline V and J ends were trimmed by 6 bases and 3 bases, with 15 bases remaining between them. The CDR3 length is 15 residues. The CDR3 nucleotides are TGTGCCAGCAGACTCGGGACGGCCTTCAATCAGCCCCAGCATTTT. It codes for CASRLGTAFNQPQHF.

The sample holds a few counts of this clonotype. The chain is built from TRBV6-4 and TRBJ2-5; the match to TRBD1 covers 7 bases. Germline V lookup: CDR1 MRHNA, CDR2 SNTAGT. The CDR3 is made up of 15 amino acids. V was clipped by 8 bases and J by 2 bases; unmatched bases: 11. Here the CDR3 DNA reads TGTGCCAGCGGTATAGGGGGCGATAATCAAGAGACCCAGTACTTC. This gives the protein CASGIGGDNQETQYF.

The chain couples TRBV7-9 to TRBJ1-2; the match to TRBD1 covers 7 bases. V lost 8 bases, J lost 6 bases, and 9 bases stayed unmatched. This CDR3 comprises 13 residues. The germline CDR1 and CDR2 sequences are SEHNR and FQNEAQ (reference sequence). CDR3 nucleotides: TGTGCCAGCTTAATACAGGGGAAGGATGGCTACACCTTC. Protein sequence: CASLIQGKDGYTF. The full variable domain, completed using reference TRBV7-9 and TRBJ1-2, is DTGVSQNPRHKITKRGQNVTFRCDPISEHNRLYWYRQTLGQGPEFLTYFQNEAQLEKSRLLSDRFSAERPKGSFSTLEIQRTEQGDSAMYLCASLIQGKDGYTFGSGTRLTVV.

The V call is TRBV7-9, the J call TRBJ2-1; 11 bases align to TRBD2. J gave up 5 bases and V 1 base, and 4 bases lay outside the gene matches. CDR1 is SEHNR, CDR2 FQNEAQ, per germline (reference sequence). CDR3 size: 16 residues. The CDR3 spells CASSLGSSGGHNEQFF. DNA of the CDR3: TGTGCCAGCAGCTTAGGGTCTAGCGGGGGGCACAATGAGCAGTTCTTC.

This clonotype turned up a few times. The chain links TRBV20-1 to TRBJ1-5; tentative D call: TRBD1 (5 bases). The length of the CDR3 is 16 residues. V gave up 2 bases and J gave up 3 bases, with 17 bases separating them. Per germline, CDR1 DFQATT and CDR2 SNEGSKA (reference sequence). The CDR3 reads CSARKGVGQDNQPQHF. CDR3 sequence (DNA): TGCAGTGCTAGAAAAGGCGTGGGGCAGGACAATCAGCCCCAGCATTTT.

The chain recombines TRBV24-1 with TRBJ2-7; D is unclear. Germline V CDR1 and CDR2: KGHDR, SFDVKD. With 0 bases removed from V and 6 bases from J, the gap between germline ends came to 2 bases. The CDR3 runs to 11 residues. CDR3 region: CATSDLTEQYF. DNA of the CDR3: TGTGCCACCAGTGATTTGACCGAGCAGTACTTC.

The chain carries TRBV11-2 and TRBJ2-2; a weak D match, TRBD2 (6 bases). The germline V and J ends were trimmed by 0 bases and 4 bases, with 15 bases remaining between them. Per the germline V gene, CDR1 is SGHAT and CDR2 is FQNNGV. CDR3 size: 17 residues. The CDR3 loop is CASSLESPGTFTGELFF. The DNA of the CDR3 is TGTGCCAGCAGCTTAGAGTCCCCGGGGACTTTCACCGGGGAGCTGTTTTTT.

Turning to this clonotype: A read error may produce the germline difference seen at one junction end. This chain connects TRBV20-1 to TRBJ1-3, with no clear D. The CDR3 runs 13 residues. CDR1 DFQATT and CDR2 SNEGSKA come from the germline V gene (reference sequence). CDR3 loop: CSARDPTGNTIYF. In nucleotides, the CDR3 is TGCAGTGCTCGAGACCCCACGGGAAACACCATATATTTT.

In this sample, this clonotype turned up a few times. The genes are TRBV7-2 and TRBJ1-6; D ambiguous. Trimming cost V 1 base and J 9 bases, with 13 bases left between them. Germline-derived CDR1 and CDR2 are SGHTA and FQGNSA. The CDR3 extends over 15 amino acids. CDR3 bases: TGTGCCAGCAGCTTAGAGGCCACGATCGGTTCACCCCTCCACTTT. Translated: CASSLEATIGSPLHF.

This chain joins TRBV6-5 and TRBJ2-7, with D perhaps assigned TRBD1 or TRBD2 (5 bases each). The CDR3 runs to 14 residues. Per the germline V gene, CDR1 is MNHEY and CDR2 is SVGAGI. Trimming cost V 2 bases and J 2 bases, with 10 bases left between them. The CDR3 DNA reads as TGTGCCAGCAGTTACCAGGGACGGACCTACGAGCAGTACGTC. Protein product: CASSYQGRTYEQYV.

This clonotype was found many times. The gene calls are TRBV3-1 and TRBJ1-5; a possible D gene is TRBD1 (5 bases). The germline CDR1 and CDR2 sequences are LGHDT and YNNKEL (reference sequence). With 8 bases removed from V and 1 base from J, the gap between germline ends came to 12 bases. The CDR3 has 14 residues. CDR3 region: CASSRQGSNQPQHF. The DNA for the CDR3 is TGTGCCAGCTCACGGCAGGGAAGCAATCAGCCCCAGCATTTT.

The chain joins TRBV28 to TRBJ2-3; 12 bases map to TRBD2. V gave up 3 bases and J gave up 0 bases; unmatched junction bases: 7. CDR3 length: 18 amino acids. CDR1 is MDHEN, CDR2 SYDVKM, per germline. As DNA, the CDR3 is TGTGCCAGCAGTTTGATCACTAGCGGGGGGACTAGCACAGATACGCAGTATTTT. Translation: CASSLITSGGTSTDTQYF. Looking up the rest from reference TRBV28 and TRBJ2-3 gives the full variable domain: DVKVTQSSRYLVKRTGEKVFLECVQDMDHENMFWYRQDPGLGLRLIYFSYDVKMKEKGDIPEGYSVSREKKERFSLILESASTNQTSMYLCASSLITSGGTSTDTQYFGPGTRLTVL.

V gene TRBV12-3 or TRBV12-4 combines with J gene TRBJ2-7, with 7 nucleotides matching TRBD1. This CDR3 is built from 12 residues. J lost 6 bases, V lost 5 bases, and 4 bases had no gene match. CDR3 protein: CASSPTGSEQYV. CDR3 in DNA: TGTGCCAGCAGTCCGACAGGGAGCGAGCAGTACGTC.